This is a list of T cell receptor beta chains from one sample in a study of T cell repertoires in cytomegalovirus infection. No antigens are known for them. TCRdb re-called the reads with MiXCR, one entry per CDR3 protein. The sample lists 900,000 to 950,000 distinct CDR3 sequences; under 40% were seen once. This specimen consisted of cultured CD8+ T cells from PBMCs, obtained from culture after CMV antigen stimulation. Receptors originate from a human donor in good health (CMV status not recorded). Some clones in this sample may be carry-over from other donors' samples. The CDR3 runs from the conserved cysteine through the conserved F or W. D genes are given only for firm matches. Not all rows give a size; the values are once, few, many and, for expanded clones, a class.

abundance,v_gene,d_gene,j_gene,CDR3nt,CDR3aa
-,TRBV19,TRBD1,TRBJ1-2,TGTGCCAGTAGTATAGAAGCACCGGGACAGGGGGCTGGTGGCTACACCTTC,CASSIEAPGQGAGGYTF
few,TRBV10-3,TRBD2,TRBJ2-1,TGTGCCATCAGCCGACTAGCGGGGGGGAATGAGCAGTTCTTC,CAISRLAGGNEQFF
-,TRBV29-1,-,TRBJ2-3,TGCAGCGTTGAGTGGGCGCAGTATTTT,CSVEWAQYF
-,TRBV20-1,-,TRBJ2-7,TGCAGTGCTAGAGTTCCTACCTCCACCTACGAGCAGTACTTC,CSARVPTSTYEQYF
few,TRBV7-8,-,TRBJ1-2,TGTGCCAGCAGCTGGGAGGGGTCAGGAGGCTATGGCTACACCTTC,CASSWEGSGGYGYTF
-,TRBV19,-,TRBJ1-2,TGTGCCAGTAGTAGCGGTACGGGTGCCGGAGCTAACTATGGCTACACCTTC,CASSSGTGAGANYGYTF
few,TRBV3-1,TRBD1,TRBJ1-1,TGTGCCAGCAGCCAGCCAGGGGGTTTTAGGGATGACACTGAAGCTTTCTTT,CASSQPGGFRDDTEAFF
few,TRBV9,-,TRBJ1-5,TGTGCCAGCAGCGCCGGCGGGCATACCAATCAGCCCCAGCATTTT,CASSAGGHTNQPQHF
-,TRBV28,-,TRBJ2-1,TGTGCCAGCACTCTAGGAGGGGGGGAAGGCAATGAGCAGTTCTTC,CASTLGGGEGNEQFF
-,TRBV13,TRBD1,TRBJ2-3,TGTGCCAGCAGCACCCGGGACAGGAGCACAGATACGCAGTATTTT,CASSTRDRSTDTQYF
-,TRBV7-9,TRBD1,TRBJ1-6,TGTGCCAGCAGCTTAGCGACCGGGACAGGGTATTCACCCCTCCACTTT,CASSLATGTGYSPLHF
once,TRBV4-3,TRBD1,TRBJ1-6,TGCGCCAGCAGCCGACAGGGGACAGGGGAGTATAATTCACCCCTCCACTTT,CASSRQGTGEYNSPLHF
-,TRBV27,TRBD2,TRBJ2-1,TGTGCCAGCACTAGCGGGGGGCCCCTAGGAGAGCAGTTCTTC,CASTSGGPLGEQFF
-,TRBV27,-,TRBJ2-5,TGTGCCAGCAGTTTAATTTGGGCCCTCGGGGAGACCCAGTACTTC,CASSLIWALGETQYF
-,TRBV7-6,-,TRBJ2-3,TGTGCCAGCAGCTTATTGGAGTCTGATCCGCAGTATTTT,CASSLLESDPQYF
-,TRBV27,-,TRBJ1-2,TGTGCCAGCAGCAGTGGGTCAGGCGGTTCTAACTATGGCTACACCTTC,CASSSGSGGSNYGYTF
few,TRBV7-9,-,TRBJ1-1,TGTGCCAGCAGGTTACAGGCGAACACTGAAGCTTTCTTT,CASRLQANTEAFF
few,TRBV15,TRBD2,TRBJ2-3,TGTGCCACCAGGGCGGGGGGTTATTCCACAGATACGCAGTATTTT,CATRAGGYSTDTQYF
many,TRBV7-2,-,TRBJ1-1,TGTGCCAGCAGCTCCTTTTATGACGGGGGCACTGAAGCTTTCTTT,CASSSFYDGGTEAFF
-,TRBV4-2,TRBD2,TRBJ2-7,TGTGCCAGCAGCCAAGATGTCCTAGCGGGGGACCCAAAAACCTACGAGCAGTACTTC,CASSQDVLAGDPKTYEQYF
-,TRBV29-1,TRBD1,TRBJ1-2,TGCAGCGTTGAAGCCAGGGGGCGAATCTACACCTTC,CSVEARGRIYTF
many,TRBV15,TRBD2,TRBJ2-1,TGTGCCACCAGCAGACTTCCCAGCGGGACGAGCTCCTACAATGAGCAGTTCTTC,CATSRLPSGTSSYNEQFF
many,TRBV7-6,-,TRBJ2-1,TGTGCCAGCAGCTTACTCGGGGGGCACTACAATGAGCAGTTCTTC,CASSLLGGHYNEQFF
few,TRBV6-2/TRBV6-3,-,TRBJ2-1,TGTGCCGGGGCGATTAGCTCCTACAATGAGCAGTTCTTC,CAGAISSYNEQFF
many,TRBV4-1,-,TRBJ1-3,TGCGCCAGCAGCCAAGACCTATTCCACTCTGGAAACACCATATATTTT,CASSQDLFHSGNTIYF
-,TRBV27,-,TRBJ1-5,TGTGCCAGCAGCCTTCTCCCTCCGGGTGGTCAGCCCCAGCATTTT,CASSLLPPGGQPQHF
few,TRBV12-3/TRBV12-4,TRBD1,TRBJ1-6,TGTGCCAGCAGTGCTTCCGGGACAGGGCAAGTGGCCCTCCACTTT,CASSASGTGQVALHF
-,TRBV6-5,-,TRBJ1-1,TGTGCCAGCACCCCGGCCGGACCGCCGGGAACTTTCTTT,CASTPAGPPGTFF
many,TRBV7-8,-,TRBJ1-6,TGTGCCAGCAGCTTAGCCGGGGATAATTCACCCCTCCACTTT,CASSLAGDNSPLHF
-,TRBV12-3/TRBV12-4,TRBD1,TRBJ2-2,TGTGCCAGCAGTTCCTCCTCGACAGGGGGGGGCGGGGAGCTGTTTTTT,CASSSSSTGGGGELFF
few,TRBV19,-,TRBJ2-7,TGTGCCAGTAGTATAGTAGGCATCTCCTACGAGCAGTACTTC,CASSIVGISYEQYF
-,TRBV2,-,TRBJ1-2,TGTGCCAGCAAGGGACCTTATGGCTACACCTTC,CASKGPYGYTF
few,TRBV7-9,TRBD2,TRBJ2-2,TGTGCCAGCAGCCCGGCGGGGACTAGCGGTTTTCGTGGGGAGCTGTTTTTT,CASSPAGTSGFRGELFF
-,TRBV10-3,-,TRBJ2-1,TGTGCCATCAGTGATTTCGCGGGGTTCGACTACAATGAGCAGTTCTTC,CAISDFAGFDYNEQFF
-,TRBV6-1,-,TRBJ1-2,TGTGCCAGCATGTCAGCATTAATCTATGGCTACACCTTC,CASMSALIYGYTF
-,TRBV9,-,TRBJ2-2,TGTGCCAGCAGCGTAGACGGGGGCGATAACACCGGGGAGCTGTTTTTT,CASSVDGGDNTGELFF
few,TRBV6-1,-,TRBJ1-2,TGTGCCAGCAGTGGCTCCAGTCTCTATGGCTACACCTTC,CASSGSSLYGYTF
many,TRBV11-2,-,TRBJ1-2,TGTGCCAGCAGCCCCGGGGGGGGTCCCTATGGCTACACCTTC,CASSPGGGPYGYTF
-,TRBV28,TRBD1,TRBJ1-6,TGTGCCAGCAGTCTAGGGGACAGAGATTCACCCCTCCACTTT,CASSLGDRDSPLHF
-,TRBV6-2/TRBV6-3,-,TRBJ2-1,TGTGCCAGCCTTCCCGCTCTCGGGGGGCCCTACAATGAGCAGTTCTTC,CASLPALGGPYNEQFF
-,TRBV27,-,TRBJ2-2,TGTGCCAGCAGGGGATTTACTGACACCGGGGAGCTGTTTTTT,CASRGFTDTGELFF
few,TRBV4-1,-,TRBJ1-2,TGCGCCAGCAGCCAAGATGGGGACCCTCACTATGGCTACACCTTC,CASSQDGDPHYGYTF
few,TRBV19,-,TRBJ1-5,TGTGCCAGTAGTATTGGGCCCAGCAATCAGCCCCAGCATTTT,CASSIGPSNQPQHF
few,TRBV12-3/TRBV12-4,-,TRBJ2-3,TGTGCCAGCAGAGAACTAGCAAATACGCAGTATTTT,CASRELANTQYF
-,TRBV4-1,-,TRBJ1-2,TGCGCCAGCAGCCAAGAAACGGGTCAAAGCTACACCTTC,CASSQETGQSYTF
-,TRBV28,-,TRBJ2-5,TGTGCCAGCAGTTCCAGTAACAGGTACCAAGAGACCCAGTACTTC,CASSSSNRYQETQYF
-,TRBV10-2,-,TRBJ2-5,TGCGCCAGCAGTGAGATAATAGCGGCCCGTGAAGAGACCCAGTACTTC,CASSEIIAAREETQYF
-,TRBV27,TRBD1,TRBJ1-1,TGTGCCAGCAGTTTATCGGGTACAGGGGTTGAAGCTTTCTTT,CASSLSGTGVEAFF